Each of the 25 T cell receptor beta chains below was sequenced from the same sample in a study of blood T cell repertoires in COVID-19. TCRdb's copy holds only in-frame clones and misses some; the assay was immunoSEQ multiplex PCR. This table holds about 210,000 clones, roughly 94% found once. The source material was peripheral blood. All receptors derive from a man aged 25 to 40 with acute or convalescent COVID-19.

The chain recombines TRBV30 with TRBJ1-2; 7 bases fit TRBD1. After removal of 1 base from V and 2 bases from J, the junction contained 7 bases not matched to a gene. Germline CDR1 and CDR2: GTSNPN and SVGIG (reference sequence). The length of the CDR3 is 15 residues. This CDR3 reads CAWSGGDSVNYGYTF. The CDR3 DNA is TGTGCCTGGAGTGGTGGGGACAGCGTCAACTATGGCTACACCTTC.

This chain joins TRBV5-6 and TRBJ1-2; 8 positions agree with TRBD1. This CDR3 has 17 residues. Losses at the gene ends were 5 bases for V and 1 base for J; bases not matched to a gene: 13. The germline V gene has CDR1 SGHDT and CDR2 YYEEEE. The CDR3 reads CASSITGTGPINYGYTF. The CDR3 nucleotides are TGTGCCAGCAGTATCACCGGGACAGGCCCTATTAACTATGGCTACACCTTC.

As for this clone: Other DNA sequences in the same sample also yield this CDR3. CDR3 residues: CASSPGGYEQYF. The CDR3 nucleotides are TGTGCCAGCTCACCCGGAGGATACGAGCAGTACTTC. The V call is TRBV18, the J call TRBJ2-7; weak D call: TRBD2 (5 bases). The V end lost 3 bases, the J end lost 4 bases, and 7 bases lay between the germline ends. This CDR3 has 12 amino acids. Germline V CDR1 and CDR2: KGHSH, LQKENI.

The chain links TRBV7-8 to TRBJ2-7; 13 bases map to TRBD2. CDR1 SGHVS and CDR2 FQNEAQ come from the germline V gene. V shed 1 base and J 6 bases; nucleotides not matched to a gene: 6. This CDR3 is built from 16 residues. The CDR3 nucleotides are TGTGCCAGCAGCTTAGGTGGGACTAGCGGGGTAGGCGAGCAGTACTTC. This sequence encodes CASSLGGTSGVGEQYF.

The V call is TRBV30, the J call TRBJ2-1, with D maybe TRBD1 (6 bases). The CDR3 has 12 residues. Trimming left V 2 bases short and J 7 bases short, with 9 bases between. From germline, CDR1 is GTSNPN and CDR2 SVGIG (reference sequence). CDR3 in amino acids: CAWSPQGNEQFF. CDR3 nucleotide sequence: TGTGCCTGGAGTCCTCAGGGGAATGAGCAGTTCTTC. Full variable domain (missing parts from reference TRBV30 and TRBJ2-1): SQTIHQWPATLVQPVGSPLSLECTVEGTSNPNLYWYRQAAGRGLQLLFYSVGIGQISSEVPQNLSASRPQDRQFILSSKKLLLSDSGFYLCAWSPQGNEQFFGPGTRLTVL.

The CDR3 sequence: CASSEAAGAVYGPTNSLYGYTF. Written as DNA, the CDR3 is TGTGCCAGCAGTGAAGCGGCAGGGGCGGTCTACGGCCCTACAAACTCCCTCTATGGCTACACCTTC. The gene calls are TRBV6-1 and TRBJ1-2, with a weak D call TRBD1 (6 bases). Trimming stripped 0 bases from V and 4 bases from J, with 33 bases between. This CDR3 contains 22 residues. CDR1 and CDR2 (germline): MNHNS, SASEGT.

The chain carries TRBV6-4 and TRBJ2-2; 12 bases agree with TRBD2. The CDR3 contains 15 residues. Germline V gene lookup returns CDR1 MRHNA and CDR2 SNTAGT. The V gene end was trimmed by 6 bases and the J gene end by 4 bases; junction bases not matched to a gene: 3. This CDR3 reads CASSASGGATGELFF. CDR3 nucleotide sequence: TGTGCCAGCAGCGCTAGCGGGGGGGCCACCGGGGAGCTGTTTTTT.

V and J are TRBV9 and TRBJ2-3, with 12 bases aligning to TRBD1. The germline CDR1 and CDR2 sequences are SGDLS and YYNGEE. The CDR3 extends over 15 amino acids. The V and J ends lost 4 bases and 4 bases, in that order; junction bases with no gene match: 4. The CDR3 DNA sequence: TGTGCCAGCAGCCGGGACAGGGGGCGGTCAGATACGCAGTATTTT. Its protein product is CASSRDRGRSDTQYF.

V gene TRBV19 combines with J gene TRBJ1-5; 12 positions match TRBD1. CDR3 size: 18 residues. CDR1 is LNHDA and CDR2 is SQIVND in the germline V gene (reference sequence). With 5 bases clipped from V and 0 bases from J, the junction kept 8 bases outside the gene matches. CDR3: CASSARDRGPNSNQPQHF. In nucleotides, the CDR3 is TGTGCCAGTAGTGCCCGGGACAGGGGGCCTAATAGCAATCAGCCCCAGCATTTT. The whole variable domain, filled in from reference TRBV19 and TRBJ1-5, reads DGGITQSPKYLFRKEGQNVTLSCEQNLNHDAMYWYRQDPGQGLRLIYYSQIVNDFQKGDIAEGYSVSREKKESFPLTVTSAQKNPTAFYLCASSARDRGPNSNQPQHFGDGTRLSIL.

The V gene is TRBV18, the J gene TRBJ2-7; TRBD1 matches at 8 bases. The J segment lost 3 bases and the V segment lost 2 bases, leaving 3 bases of the junction unmatched. Germline V gene data show CDR1 as KGHSH and CDR2 as LQKENI. This CDR3 is 14 amino acids long. In nucleotides, the CDR3 is TGTGCCAGCTCACCAAGACAGGGGAGCTACGAGCAGTACTTC. This translates into CASSPRQGSYEQYF.

The chain links TRBV25-1 to TRBJ2-1; tentative D call: TRBD1 (5 bases). With 5 bases removed from V and 1 base from J, the gap between germline ends came to 15 bases. Germline CDR1 and CDR2: MGHDK and SYGVNS. The CDR3 runs to 16 residues. Here the CDR3 DNA reads TGTGCCAGCAGTCCCGAAGTTTCAGGGTCCTACAATGAGCAGTTCTTC. Translation: CASSPEVSGSYNEQFF.

This chain joins TRBV11-3 and TRBJ1-1; D unresolved. Germline V gene sequence: CDR1 SGHNT, CDR2 YENEEA. The CDR3 is 13 residues long. V was pared by 6 bases and J by 3 bases, with 11 bases between. This chain's CDR3 is CASSSDGYTEAFF. CDR3 DNA: TGTGCCAGCAGTTCAGACGGGTACACTGAAGCTTTCTTT.

The chain uses TRBV15 and TRBJ1-1, with TRBD1 identical over 9 bases. Germline V gives CDR1 LNHNV, CDR2 YYDKDF (reference sequence). The junction had 16 bases not matched to a gene; V was cut back by 1 base and J by 10 bases. The CDR3 is made up of 17 amino acids. This chain's CDR3 is CATSRVPTGGPKVVAFF. CDR3 coding DNA: TGTGCCACCAGCAGAGTACCCACAGGGGGCCCCAAGGTTGTAGCTTTCTTT.

The chain employs TRBV6-5 and TRBJ2-3; 8 bases agree with TRBD1. J gave up 4 bases and V 8 bases, and 5 bases lay outside the gene matches. There are 13 residues in the CDR3. Germline CDR1 MNHEY, CDR2 SVGAGI. CDR3 DNA sequence: TGTGCCAGCTTCCTGACAGGGGCAGATACGCAGTATTTT. Translation: CASFLTGADTQYF.

The chain combines TRBV28 with TRBJ1-1; D might be TRBD1 (6 bases). V gave up 6 bases and J gave up 0 bases, with 11 bases separating them. Germline V CDR1 and CDR2: MDHEN, SYDVKM. This CDR3 spans 14 amino acids. The chain's CDR3 is CASREGVMNTEAFF. CDR3 nucleotide sequence: TGTGCCAGCAGAGAGGGGGTTATGAACACTGAAGCTTTCTTT.

The CDR3 DNA follows: TGTGCCAGCAGCTTCGCGGGGGGGGCCCCCGGGGAGCTGTTTTTT. Translating it yields CASSFAGGAPGELFF. This chain connects TRBV7-3 to TRBJ2-2; 9 bases agree with TRBD2. With 3 bases clipped from V and 6 bases from J, the junction kept 5 bases outside the gene matches. The CDR3 has 15 residues. CDR1 and CDR2 (germline): SGHTA, FQGTGA.

The count of this clone is one. This chain joins TRBV30 and TRBJ2-2; D call uncertain. V was shortened by 7 bases and J by 0 bases, with 15 bases between the two germline ends. Germline V gene sequence: CDR1 GTSNPN, CDR2 SVGIG (reference sequence). The CDR3 length is 15 residues. The CDR3 reads CAFSVNTANTGELFF. As DNA, the CDR3 is TGTGCCTTCTCCGTTAACACAGCGAACACCGGGGAGCTGTTTTTT.

The chain combines TRBV27 with TRBJ1-1, with D hard to call. CDR1 and CDR2 from the germline V gene are MNHEY and SMNVEV (reference sequence). This CDR3 is built from 15 residues. V lost 4 bases to trimming and J lost 5 bases, with 17 bases between them. The CDR3: CASSSAGGGKTEAFF. Here the CDR3 DNA reads TGTGCCAGCAGTTCCGCGGGAGGTGGAAAGACTGAAGCTTTCTTT.

The genes are TRBV30 and TRBJ2-4, with 14 nucleotides matching TRBD2. Trimming took 3 bases from V and 8 from J; bases not matched to a gene: 12. The germline gives CDR1 GTSNPN, CDR2 SVGIG (reference sequence). This CDR3 has 17 residues. The CDR3 sequence is CAWRSSGLAGGRDIQYF. DNA of the CDR3: TGTGCCTGGAGGAGCTCCGGACTAGCGGGAGGTCGGGACATTCAGTACTTC.

This sequence joins TRBV7-9 and TRBJ2-1; 12 nucleotides align to TRBD2. The CDR3 length is 16 residues. Trimming removed 5 bases from V and 7 bases from J; junction bases left unmatched: 9. CDR1 SEHNR and CDR2 FQNEAQ come from the germline V gene (reference sequence). CDR3 bases: TGTGCCAGCAGCCCTCAAACTAGCGGGAGGATGAATGAGCAGTTCTTC. Amino acid sequence: CASSPQTSGRMNEQFF.

This clone appeared once. The chain joins TRBV9 to TRBJ1-1; no definite D call. V was pared by 9 bases and J by 8 bases, with 5 bases between. CDR1 and CDR2 (germline): SGDLS, YYNGEE. The CDR3 spans 8 residues. The CDR3 protein is CATQEAFF. The CDR3 DNA sequence: TGTGCCACCCAGGAAGCTTTCTTT.

The J gene is TRBJ1-2, the V gene TRBV4-1, with TRBD1 matching 9 bases. J was trimmed by 7 bases and V by 0 bases; bases with no gene match: 6. This CDR3 is 15 amino acids long. Germline loops: CDR1 MGHRA, CDR2 YSYEKL. The CDR3 protein is CASSQDGGTGFGYTF. As DNA, the CDR3 is TGCGCCAGCAGCCAAGATGGCGGGACAGGGTTTGGCTACACCTTC.

The V call is TRBV12-3 or TRBV12-4, the J call TRBJ2-3, with D possibly being TRBD2 (6 bases). The CDR3 contains 13 residues. V lost 5 bases to trimming and J lost 7 bases, with 13 bases between them. The CDR3 spells CASSGVAGYTQYF. Written as DNA, the CDR3 is TGTGCCAGCAGTGGAGTGGCGGGATATACGCAGTATTTT.

The chain carries TRBV2 and TRBJ2-6; 7 bases map to TRBD2. Germline lookup yields CDR1 SNHLY and CDR2 FYNNEI. V shed 5 bases and J 2 bases; nucleotides not matched to a gene: 6. The CDR3 sequence is 16 residues long. This CDR3 reads CASSFGSGTGANVLTF. The DNA of the CDR3 is TGTGCCAGCAGTTTTGGGAGCGGGACTGGGGCCAACGTCCTGACTTTC.

The chain recombines TRBV5-1 with TRBJ1-2; weak D call: TRBD1 (6 bases). Germline values: CDR1 SGHRS, CDR2 YFSETQ. V was pared by 2 bases and J by 2 bases, with 13 bases between. The CDR3 consists of 15 residues. CDR3 protein: CASSLGQNPNYGYTF. The DNA of the CDR3 is TGCGCCAGCAGCTTAGGACAGAATCCCAACTATGGCTACACCTTC.